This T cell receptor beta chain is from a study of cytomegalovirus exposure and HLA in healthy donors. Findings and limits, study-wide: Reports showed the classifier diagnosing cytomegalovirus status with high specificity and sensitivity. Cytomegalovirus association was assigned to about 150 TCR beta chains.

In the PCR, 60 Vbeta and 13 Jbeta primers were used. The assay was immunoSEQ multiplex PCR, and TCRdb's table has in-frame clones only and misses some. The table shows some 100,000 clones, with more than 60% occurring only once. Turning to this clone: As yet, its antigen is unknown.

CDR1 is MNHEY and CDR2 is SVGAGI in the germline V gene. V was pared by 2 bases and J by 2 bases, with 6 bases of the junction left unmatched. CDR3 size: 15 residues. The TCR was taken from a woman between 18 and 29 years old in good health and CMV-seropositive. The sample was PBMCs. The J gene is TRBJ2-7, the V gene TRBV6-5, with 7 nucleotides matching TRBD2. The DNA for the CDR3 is TGTGCCAGCAGTTACGGGGCGGGAGACCCCTACGAGCAGTACTTC. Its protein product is CASSYGAGDPYEQYF.